The 25 T cell receptor beta chains in this list originate from one sample, sequenced in a study of Ad26.COV2.S vaccination and SARS-CoV-2 variants. Treatment noted: around 19 received Ad26.COV2.S at low or high dose, single or two shots; several received placebo; per-sample allocation not given. Sampling was performed 63 days after the first vaccine or placebo injection. Using immunoSEQ multiplex PCR, the repertoire was profiled, and TCRdb retains in-frame clones only, with some absent. The sample shows a few hundred thousand clones, about 93% of them seen only once. The material sequenced was peripheral blood, taken in a trial of Ad26.COV2.S vaccine versus placebo. The receptors were sampled from a person aged 18-60 years who received the Ad26.COV2.S COVID-19 vaccine or a placebo.

The rearrangement joins TRBV7-9 to TRBJ1-2; D uncertain. V lost 6 bases, J lost 4 bases, and 15 bases lay in between. In germline, CDR1 is SEHNR, CDR2 FQNEAQ (reference sequence). The CDR3 totals 14 residues. CDR3 coding DNA: TGTGCCAGCAGTACGGACCGATCACTCTATGGCTACACCTTC. Translation gives CASSTDRSLYGYTF.

V and J are TRBV3-1 (or the pseudogene TRBV3-2) and TRBJ2-7, with 8 bases that match TRBD2. The CDR3 runs 15 residues. The V gene end was trimmed by 1 base and the J gene end by 3 bases; junction bases not matched to a gene: 5. Germline loops: CDR1 LGHDT, CDR2 YNNKEL (reference sequence). The CDR3 DNA follows: TGTGCCAGCAGCCAAGCGCTAGCGGGCGGCTACGAGCAGTACTTC. It yields the protein CASSQALAGGYEQYF.

The V and J genes are TRBV7-8 and TRBJ2-1; D not resolved. CDR1 is SGHVS and CDR2 is FQNEAQ in the germline V gene. This CDR3 has 15 residues. V gave up 5 bases and J gave up 0 bases, with 11 bases separating them. The CDR3 DNA reads as TGTGCCAGCAGCCCCTTAGTGAGCTCCTACAATGAGCAGTTCTTC. The encoded protein is CASSPLVSSYNEQFF.

The chain carries TRBV19 and TRBJ1-6; D may be TRBD1 (5 bases). The CDR3 totals 15 residues. Germline assignment: CDR1 LNHDA and CDR2 SQIVND (reference sequence). Trimming shortened V by 0 bases and J by 9 bases, and 12 bases separated the two germline ends. The CDR3, as DNA: TGTGCCAGTAGTATAGAGGGGGATGTCGGTTCACCCCTCCACTTT. Its protein is CASSIEGDVGSPLHF. The full variable domain, in which reference TRBV19 and TRBJ1-6 provide the parts outside the CDR3, is DGGITQSPKYLFRKEGQNVTLSCEQNLNHDAMYWYRQDPGQGLRLIYYSQIVNDFQKGDIAEGYSVSREKKESFPLTVTSAQKNPTAFYLCASSIEGDVGSPLHFGNGTRLTVT.

The V call is TRBV29-1, the J call TRBJ1-2; D gene unclear. CDR1 is SQVTM and CDR2 is ANQGSEA in the germline V gene. The CDR3 loop spans 12 amino acids. V was pared by 3 bases and J by 0 bases, with 5 bases between. CDR3 protein: CSVDGSNYGYTF. The CDR3 DNA sequence: TGCAGCGTTGACGGATCTAACTATGGCTACACCTTC. The complete variable domain, with remaining parts taken from reference TRBV29-1 and TRBJ1-2, reads SAVISQKPSRDICQRGTSLTIQCQVDSQVTMMFWYRQQPGQSLTLIATANQGSEATYESGFVIDKFPISRPNLTFSTLTVSNMSPEDSSIYLCSVDGSNYGYTFGSGTRLTVV.

The genes are TRBV7-6 and TRBJ2-7; D is undetermined. This CDR3 is built from 15 residues. Germline V gene lookup returns CDR1 SGHVS and CDR2 FNYEAQ. Trimming pared 0 bases from V and 4 bases from J, leaving 13 bases between. CDR3 sequence (DNA): TGTGCCAGCAGCTTAGCCGCCCCGATGGCATACGAGCAGTACTTC. Residues: CASSLAAPMAYEQYF.

The V gene is TRBV19, the J gene TRBJ1-5; 11 bases align to TRBD1. V shed 5 bases, J shed 0 bases, and the junction held 9 bases outside the gene matches. The CDR3 is 18 amino acids. Looked up from germline, CDR1 is LNHDA and CDR2 is SQIVND (reference sequence). The CDR3 here is CASSPRDRGSSSNQPQHF. The CDR3 nucleotides read TGTGCCAGTAGTCCCCGGGACAGGGGGTCCTCTAGCAATCAGCCCCAGCATTTT.

This chain links TRBV15 with TRBJ1-1; unclear D gene. The CDR3 sequence is 15 residues long. V shed 0 bases and J shed 2 bases, with 10 bases lying between them. Germline V gene lookup returns CDR1 LNHNV and CDR2 YYDKDF (reference sequence). The chain's CDR3 is CATSRESRRNTEAFF. CDR3 coding DNA: TGTGCCACCAGCAGAGAGTCGAGAAGAAACACTGAAGCTTTCTTT.

The gene calls are TRBV4-3 and TRBJ2-7; 12 bases line up with TRBD1. The CDR3 sequence is 16 residues long. With V trimmed by 3 bases and J by 4 bases, 7 bases remained unmatched. The germline V gene encodes CDR1 LGHNA and CDR2 YSLEER. The CDR3 nucleotides are TGCGCCAGCAGCCATTCCGGGACAGGGGGCACGTACGAGCAGTACTTC. As protein: CASSHSGTGGTYEQYF.

The V gene is TRBV3-1 (or the pseudogene TRBV3-2), the J gene TRBJ1-5; D unclear. Germline V gene lookup returns CDR1 LGHDT and CDR2 YNNKEL (reference sequence). V lost 7 bases and J lost 4, with 14 bases in between. This CDR3 region has 14 residues. The CDR3 bases are TGTGCCAGCAAATCTAGTGCTGATAATCAGCCCCAGCATTTT. This codes for CASKSSADNQPQHF.

In this sample, this clone turned up a few times. The CDR3 DNA is TGTGCCAGCAGCGCTAGCGGGAGCACAGATACGCAGTATTTT. Amino acid sequence: CASSASGSTDTQYF. The rearrangement joins TRBV9 to TRBJ2-3; 8 bases are shared with TRBD2. The CDR3 has 14 amino acids. The J segment lost 0 bases and the V segment lost 3 bases, leaving 0 bases of the junction unmatched. Germline V gene sequence: CDR1 SGDLS, CDR2 YYNGEE.

This sequence joins TRBV18 and TRBJ1-4, with 9 bases aligning to TRBD1. Germline V gene lookup returns CDR1 KGHSH and CDR2 LQKENI. The CDR3 totals 15 residues. Unmatched junction bases numbered 7, after V lost 3 bases and J lost 8 bases. CDR3 protein: CASSPEQGAQEKLFF. The CDR3 DNA reads TGTGCCAGCTCACCGGAACAGGGGGCACAGGAAAAACTGTTTTTT.

The chain links TRBV7-9 to TRBJ1-5; the D gene is possibly TRBD1 (5 bases). Trimming shortened V by 2 bases and J by 2 bases, and 7 bases separated the two germline ends. CDR1 is SEHNR, CDR2 FQNEAQ, per germline (reference sequence). CDR3 length: 14 residues. CDR3 loop: CASSLMGGNQPQHF. CDR3 sequence (DNA): TGTGCCAGCAGCTTAATGGGGGGCAATCAGCCCCAGCATTTT.

The rearrangement links TRBV5-4 to TRBJ2-2; TRBD1 might be the D (6 bases). Trimming removed 9 bases at V and 0 bases at J, with 12 bases between. The CDR3 has 14 amino acids. The V gene's germline CDR1 is SGHNT and CDR2 YYREEE (reference sequence). The CDR3 nucleotides are TGTGCCATCCTGGACAGACCGAACACCGGGGAGCTGTTTTTT. As protein: CAILDRPNTGELFF.

This chain connects TRBV30 to TRBJ1-5, with 9 positions matching TRBD1. V shed 2 bases, J shed 5 bases, and the junction held 4 bases outside the gene matches. From germline, CDR1 is GTSNPN and CDR2 SVGIG (reference sequence). This CDR3 spans 14 amino acids. This chain's CDR3 is CAWSQQGAYQPQHF. CDR3 coding DNA: TGTGCCTGGAGTCAACAGGGGGCGTATCAGCCCCAGCATTTT.

This clone has only a few counts. The chain employs TRBV6-5 and TRBJ1-5; tentative D call: TRBD1 (6 bases). The germline gives CDR1 MNHEY, CDR2 SVGAGI. The CDR3 is 13 amino acids. Trimming shortened V by 6 bases and J by 5 bases, and 11 bases separated the two germline ends. The CDR3 DNA sequence: TGTGCCAGCAGGCTGGACAGCGATCAGCCCCAGCATTTT. Protein: CASRLDSDQPQHF.

The V call is TRBV24-1, the J call TRBJ2-5; 9 bases agree with TRBD1. Germline CDR1 and CDR2: KGHDR and SFDVKD. V lost 5 bases, J lost 13 bases, and 10 bases stayed unmatched. The CDR3 is 13 residues long. The CDR3, as DNA: TGTGCCACCAGTGTCTTTCCGGGACAGGGCTTGTACTTC. It encodes CATSVFPGQGLYF.

This clone was detected only once. The chain has TRBV7-2 and TRBJ2-3; weak D call: TRBD2 (5 bases). Germline V gene data show CDR1 as SGHTA and CDR2 as FQGNSA. The CDR3 consists of 15 residues. V shed 0 bases and J shed 2 bases, with 9 bases lying between them. The CDR3 protein is CASSLAGLATDTQYF. CDR3 nucleotide sequence: TGTGCCAGCAGCTTAGCCGGACTGGCCACAGATACGCAGTATTTT.

The chain recombines TRBV30 with TRBJ2-3; maybe TRBD2 (5 bases). Germline V CDR1 and CDR2: GTSNPN, SVGIG (reference sequence). The CDR3 has 15 amino acids. Trimming removed 0 bases at V and 1 base at J, with 11 bases between. The CDR3 is CAWSVSSARTDTQYF. DNA for the CDR3: TGTGCCTGGAGTGTAAGTAGCGCCCGCACAGATACGCAGTATTTT.

This chain links TRBV6-4 with TRBJ2-7; 8 nucleotides match TRBD1. J was trimmed by 0 bases and V by 8 bases; bases with no gene match: 6. Germline CDR1 and CDR2: MRHNA and SNTAGT. This CDR3 is built from 14 residues. The CDR3 nucleotides read TGTGCCAGCCAGACAGGGGATAGCTCCTACGAGCAGTACTTC. Its protein product is CASQTGDSSYEQYF.

V gene TRBV29-1 combines with J gene TRBJ2-5; possibly TRBD2 for D (6 bases). Germline V lookup: CDR1 SQVTM, CDR2 ANQGSEA. The CDR3 is 13 amino acids. The V gene lost 6 bases and the J gene lost 4 bases, with 15 bases spanning the gap. As DNA, the CDR3 is TGCAGCGTGAGAGGCGCGGGGCGAGAGACCCAGTACTTC. Its translation is CSVRGAGRETQYF.

V is TRBV7-7 and J is TRBJ2-1; 8 positions agree with TRBD2. The germline V gene encodes CDR1 SSHAT and CDR2 FNYEAQ (reference sequence). CDR3 length: 13 residues. The V and J ends lost 5 bases and 8 bases, in that order; junction bases with no gene match: 5. CDR3 sequence reads: CASSPGGGDEQFF. As DNA, the CDR3 is TGTGCCAGCAGCCCGGGGGGGGGCGATGAGCAGTTCTTC. The variable domain in full, completed from reference TRBV7-7 and TRBJ2-1, reads GAGVSQSPRYKVTKRGQDVTLRCDPISSHATLYWYQQALGQGPEFLTYFNYEAQPDKSGLPSDRFSAERPEGSISTLTIQRTEQRDSAMYRCASSPGGGDEQFFGPGTRLTVL.

This rearrangement joins TRBV27 to TRBJ1-5; weak D call: TRBD1 (5 bases). The CDR3 covers 16 residues. V shed 1 base and J shed 2 bases, with 12 bases lying between them. Looked up from germline, CDR1 is MNHEY and CDR2 is SMNVEV (reference sequence). CDR3: CASSLWGVGGNQPQHF. In DNA form, the CDR3 reads TGTGCCAGCAGTTTATGGGGGGTTGGTGGCAATCAGCCCCAGCATTTT.

The rearrangement uses TRBV7-2 and TRBJ2-5, with D possibly called TRBD1 or TRBD2 (5 bases each). This CDR3 is built from 15 residues. Looked up from germline, CDR1 is SGHTA and CDR2 is FQGNSA. With 0 bases removed from V and 1 base from J, the gap between germline ends came to 9 bases. DNA of the CDR3: TGTGCCAGCAGCTTAGCGGGACCCATCCAAGAGACCCAGTACTTC. Its protein product is CASSLAGPIQETQYF.

V gene TRBV19 combines with J gene TRBJ1-3; D gene ambiguous. Germline lookup yields CDR1 LNHDA and CDR2 SQIVND (reference sequence). This CDR3 has 12 residues. V was pared by 2 bases and J by 7 bases, with 6 bases between. This CDR3 reads CASSIKWNTIYF. The CDR3 DNA reads TGTGCCAGTAGTATAAAGTGGAACACCATATATTTT. Full variable domain (remainder filled in from reference TRBV19 and TRBJ1-3): DGGITQSPKYLFRKEGQNVTLSCEQNLNHDAMYWYRQDPGQGLRLIYYSQIVNDFQKGDIAEGYSVSREKKESFPLTVTSAQKNPTAFYLCASSIKWNTIYFGEGSWLTVV.